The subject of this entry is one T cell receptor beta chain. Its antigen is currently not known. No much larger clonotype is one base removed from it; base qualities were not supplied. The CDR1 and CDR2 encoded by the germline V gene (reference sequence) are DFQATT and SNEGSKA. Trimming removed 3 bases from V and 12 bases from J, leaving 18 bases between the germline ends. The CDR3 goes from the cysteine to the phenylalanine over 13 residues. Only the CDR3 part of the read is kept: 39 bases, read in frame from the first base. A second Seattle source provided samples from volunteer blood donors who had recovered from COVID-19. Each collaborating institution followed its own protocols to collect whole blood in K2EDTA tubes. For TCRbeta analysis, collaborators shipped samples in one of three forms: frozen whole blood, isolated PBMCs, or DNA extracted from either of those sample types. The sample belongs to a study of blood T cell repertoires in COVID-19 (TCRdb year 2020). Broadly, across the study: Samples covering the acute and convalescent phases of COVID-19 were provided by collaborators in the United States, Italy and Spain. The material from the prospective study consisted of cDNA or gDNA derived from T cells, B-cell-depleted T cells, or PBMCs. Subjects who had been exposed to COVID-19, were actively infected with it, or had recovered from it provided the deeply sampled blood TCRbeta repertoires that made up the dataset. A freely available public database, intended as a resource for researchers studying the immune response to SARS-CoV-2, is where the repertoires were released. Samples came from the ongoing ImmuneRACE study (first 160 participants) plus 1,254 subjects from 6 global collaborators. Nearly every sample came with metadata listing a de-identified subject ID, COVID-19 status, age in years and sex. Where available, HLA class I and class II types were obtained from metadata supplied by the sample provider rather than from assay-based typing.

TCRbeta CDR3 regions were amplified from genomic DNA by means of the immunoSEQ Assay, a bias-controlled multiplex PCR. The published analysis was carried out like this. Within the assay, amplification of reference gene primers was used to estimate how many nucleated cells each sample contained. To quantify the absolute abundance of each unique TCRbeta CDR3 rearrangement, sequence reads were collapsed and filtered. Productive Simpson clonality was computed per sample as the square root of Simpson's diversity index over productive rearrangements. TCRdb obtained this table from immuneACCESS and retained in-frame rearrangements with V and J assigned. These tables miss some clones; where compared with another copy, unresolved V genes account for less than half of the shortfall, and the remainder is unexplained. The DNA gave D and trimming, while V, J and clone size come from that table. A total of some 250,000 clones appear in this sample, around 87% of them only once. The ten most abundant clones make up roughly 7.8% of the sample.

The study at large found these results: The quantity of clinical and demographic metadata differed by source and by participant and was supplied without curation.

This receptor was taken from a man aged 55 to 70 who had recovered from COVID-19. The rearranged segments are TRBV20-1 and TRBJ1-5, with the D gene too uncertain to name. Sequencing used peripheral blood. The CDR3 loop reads CSASDDVLEVQHF. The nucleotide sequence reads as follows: TGCAGTGCTAGTGATGACGTGTTGGAGGTCCAGCATTTT.